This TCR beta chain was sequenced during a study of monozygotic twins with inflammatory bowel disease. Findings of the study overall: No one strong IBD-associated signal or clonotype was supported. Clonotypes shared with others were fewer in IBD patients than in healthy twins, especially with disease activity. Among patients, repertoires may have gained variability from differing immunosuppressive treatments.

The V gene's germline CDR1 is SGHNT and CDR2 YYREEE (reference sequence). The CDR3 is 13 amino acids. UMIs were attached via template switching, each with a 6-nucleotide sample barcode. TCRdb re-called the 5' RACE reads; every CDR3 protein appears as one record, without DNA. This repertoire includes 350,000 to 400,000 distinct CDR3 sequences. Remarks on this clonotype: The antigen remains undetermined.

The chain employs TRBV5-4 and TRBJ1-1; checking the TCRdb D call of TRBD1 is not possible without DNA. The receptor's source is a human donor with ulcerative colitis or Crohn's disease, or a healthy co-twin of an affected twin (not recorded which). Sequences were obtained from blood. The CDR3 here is CASSYDRVGGAFF.